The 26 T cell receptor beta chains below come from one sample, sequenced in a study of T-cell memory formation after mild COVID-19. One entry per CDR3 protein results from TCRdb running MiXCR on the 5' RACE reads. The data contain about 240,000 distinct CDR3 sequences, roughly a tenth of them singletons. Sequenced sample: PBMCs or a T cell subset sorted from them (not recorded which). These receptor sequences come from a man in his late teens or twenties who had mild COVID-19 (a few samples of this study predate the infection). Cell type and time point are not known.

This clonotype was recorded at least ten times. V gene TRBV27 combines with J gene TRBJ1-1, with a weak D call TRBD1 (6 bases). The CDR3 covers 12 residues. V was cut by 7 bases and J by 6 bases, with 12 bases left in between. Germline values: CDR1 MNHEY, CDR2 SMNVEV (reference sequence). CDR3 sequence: CASIGWGPEAFF. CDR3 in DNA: TGTGCCAGCATAGGTTGGGGGCCTGAAGCTTTCTTT.

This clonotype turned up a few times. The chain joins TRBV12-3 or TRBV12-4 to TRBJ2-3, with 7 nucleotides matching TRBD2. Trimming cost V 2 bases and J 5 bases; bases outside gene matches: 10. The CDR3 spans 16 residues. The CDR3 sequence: CASSLSSGDRGDTQYF. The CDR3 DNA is TGTGCCAGCAGTTTAAGCAGCGGGGACCGTGGAGATACGCAGTATTTT.

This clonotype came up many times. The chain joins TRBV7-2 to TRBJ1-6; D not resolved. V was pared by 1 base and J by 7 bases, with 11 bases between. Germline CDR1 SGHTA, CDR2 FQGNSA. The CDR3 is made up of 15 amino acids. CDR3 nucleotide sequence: TGTGCCAGCAGCTTAGAGTCCGTGACAAATTCACCCCTCCACTTT. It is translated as CASSLESVTNSPLHF.

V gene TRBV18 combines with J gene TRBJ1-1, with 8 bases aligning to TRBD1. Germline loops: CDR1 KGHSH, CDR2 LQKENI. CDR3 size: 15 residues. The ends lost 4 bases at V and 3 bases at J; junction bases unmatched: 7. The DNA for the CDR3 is TGTGCCAGCTCACAGCGGACAGGGTGGGACACTGAAGCTTTCTTT. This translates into CASSQRTGWDTEAFF. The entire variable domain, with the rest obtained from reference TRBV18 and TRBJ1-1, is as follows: NAGVMQNPRHLVRRRGQEARLRCSPMKGHSHVYWYRQLPEEGLKFMVYLQKENIIDESGMPKERFSAEFPKEGPSILRIQQVVRGDSAAYFCASSQRTGWDTEAFFGQGTRLTVV.

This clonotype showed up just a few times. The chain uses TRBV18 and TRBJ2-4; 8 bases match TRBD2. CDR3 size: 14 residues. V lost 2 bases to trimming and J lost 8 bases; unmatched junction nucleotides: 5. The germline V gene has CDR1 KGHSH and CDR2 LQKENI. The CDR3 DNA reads TGTGCCAGCTCACCATGGGACGGGGGGGACATTCAGTACTTC. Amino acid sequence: CASSPWDGGDIQYF. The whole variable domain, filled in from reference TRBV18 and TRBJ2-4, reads NAGVMQNPRHLVRRRGQEARLRCSPMKGHSHVYWYRQLPEEGLKFMVYLQKENIIDESGMPKERFSAEFPKEGPSILRIQQVVRGDSAAYFCASSPWDGGDIQYFGAGTRLSVL.

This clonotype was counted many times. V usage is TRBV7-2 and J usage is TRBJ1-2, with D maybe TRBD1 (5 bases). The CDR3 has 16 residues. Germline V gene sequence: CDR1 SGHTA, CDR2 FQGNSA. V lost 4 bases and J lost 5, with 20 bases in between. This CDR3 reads CASSSGPGGLPYGYTF. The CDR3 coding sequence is TGTGCCAGCAGCTCAGGGCCCGGGGGACTCCCGTATGGCTACACCTTC.

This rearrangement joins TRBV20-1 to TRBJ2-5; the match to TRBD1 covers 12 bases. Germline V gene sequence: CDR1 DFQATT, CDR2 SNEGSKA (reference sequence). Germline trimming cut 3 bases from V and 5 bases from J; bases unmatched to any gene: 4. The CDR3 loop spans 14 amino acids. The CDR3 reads CSARGDRGRETQYF. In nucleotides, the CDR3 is TGCAGTGCTAGGGGGGACAGGGGGCGGGAGACCCAGTACTTC.

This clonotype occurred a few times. This chain's CDR3 is CSVESGSSTETQYF. CDR3 coding DNA: TGCAGCGTTGAAAGCGGTTCGTCGACAGAGACCCAGTACTTC. The chain is built from TRBV29-1 and TRBJ2-5; weak D call: TRBD2 (5 bases). CDR1 SQVTM and CDR2 ANQGSEA come from the germline V gene. V lost 2 bases and J 4 bases, leaving 14 bases between the germline ends. The CDR3 extends over 14 amino acids.

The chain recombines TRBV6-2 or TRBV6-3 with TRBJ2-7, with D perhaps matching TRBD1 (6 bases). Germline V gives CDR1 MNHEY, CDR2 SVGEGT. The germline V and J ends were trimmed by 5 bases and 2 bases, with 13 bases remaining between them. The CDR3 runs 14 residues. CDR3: CASSEDRSTYEQYV. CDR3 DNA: TGTGCCAGCAGTGAGGACAGATCTACCTACGAGCAGTACGTC.

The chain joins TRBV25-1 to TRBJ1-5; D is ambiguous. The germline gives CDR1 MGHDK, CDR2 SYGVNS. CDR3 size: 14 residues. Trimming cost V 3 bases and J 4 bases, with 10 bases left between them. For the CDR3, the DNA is TGTGCCAGCAGTGACATCGGGCCAAATCAGCCCCAGCATTTT. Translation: CASSDIGPNQPQHF.

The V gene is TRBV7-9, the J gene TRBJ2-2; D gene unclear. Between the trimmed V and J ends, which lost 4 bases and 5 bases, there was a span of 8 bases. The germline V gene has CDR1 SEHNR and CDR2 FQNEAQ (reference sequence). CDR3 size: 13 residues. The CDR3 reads CASSYRVTGELFF. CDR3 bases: TGTGCCAGCAGCTACCGGGTGACCGGGGAGCTGTTTTTT.

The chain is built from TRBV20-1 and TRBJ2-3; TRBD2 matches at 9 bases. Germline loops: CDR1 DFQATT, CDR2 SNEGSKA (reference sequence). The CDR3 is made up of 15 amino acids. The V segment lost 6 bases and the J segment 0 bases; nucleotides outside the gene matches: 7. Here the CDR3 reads CSAHRGGASTDTQYF. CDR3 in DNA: TGCAGTGCCCACCGCGGGGGGGCCAGCACAGATACGCAGTATTTT.

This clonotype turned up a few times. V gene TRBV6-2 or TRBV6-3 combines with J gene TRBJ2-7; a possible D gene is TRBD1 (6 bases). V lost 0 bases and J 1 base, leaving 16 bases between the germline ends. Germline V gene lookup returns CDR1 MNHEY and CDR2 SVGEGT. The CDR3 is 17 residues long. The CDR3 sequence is CASSYSGQARGSYEQYV. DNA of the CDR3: TGTGCCAGCAGTTACTCCGGGCAGGCCAGGGGATCCTACGAGCAGTACGTC.

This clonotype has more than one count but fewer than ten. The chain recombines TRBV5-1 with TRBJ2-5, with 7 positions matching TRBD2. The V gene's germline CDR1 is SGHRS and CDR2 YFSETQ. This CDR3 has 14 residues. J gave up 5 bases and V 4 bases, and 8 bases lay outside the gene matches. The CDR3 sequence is CASSGRGDWETQYF. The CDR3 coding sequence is TGCGCCAGCAGCGGCCGGGGGGATTGGGAGACCCAGTACTTC.

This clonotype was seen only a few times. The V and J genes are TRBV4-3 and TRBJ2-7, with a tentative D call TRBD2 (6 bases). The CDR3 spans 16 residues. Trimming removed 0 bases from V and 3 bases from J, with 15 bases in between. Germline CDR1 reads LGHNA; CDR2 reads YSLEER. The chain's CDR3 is CASSQDHAGGYYEQYF. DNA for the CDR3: TGCGCCAGCAGCCAAGATCACGCCGGGGGATACTACGAGCAGTACTTC.

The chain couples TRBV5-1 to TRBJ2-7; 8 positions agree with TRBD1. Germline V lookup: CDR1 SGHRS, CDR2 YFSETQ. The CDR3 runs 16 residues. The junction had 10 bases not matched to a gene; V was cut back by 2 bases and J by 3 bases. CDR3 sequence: CASSFSPGQAYYEQYF. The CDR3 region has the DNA TGCGCCAGCAGCTTCTCTCCGGGACAGGCATACTACGAGCAGTACTTC. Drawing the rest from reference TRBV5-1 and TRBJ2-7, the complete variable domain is KAGVTQTPRYLIKTRGQQVTLSCSPISGHRSVSWYQQTPGQGLQFLFEYFSETQRNKGNFPGRFSGRQFSNSRSEMNVSTLELGDSALYLCASSFSPGQAYYEQYFGPGTRLTVT.

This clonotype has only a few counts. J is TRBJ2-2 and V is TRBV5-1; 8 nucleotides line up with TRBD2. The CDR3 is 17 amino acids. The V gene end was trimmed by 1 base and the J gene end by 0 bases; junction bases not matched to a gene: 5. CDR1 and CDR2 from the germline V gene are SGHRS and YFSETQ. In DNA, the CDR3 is TGCGCCAGCAGCTTGTCTAGCGGGTTCGCGAACACCGGGGAGCTGTTTTTT. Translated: CASSLSSGFANTGELFF.

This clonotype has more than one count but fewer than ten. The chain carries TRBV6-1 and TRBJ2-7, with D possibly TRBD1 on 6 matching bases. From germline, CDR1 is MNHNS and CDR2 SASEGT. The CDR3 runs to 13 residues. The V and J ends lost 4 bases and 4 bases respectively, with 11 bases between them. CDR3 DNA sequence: TGTGCCAGCAGTGTTGACAGGCGATACGAGCAGTACTTC. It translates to CASSVDRRYEQYF.

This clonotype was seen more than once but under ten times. Here the CDR3 DNA reads TGTGCCACCAGCCCAAGTGGAGCCCTGGGCTATGGCTACACCTTC. As protein: CATSPSGALGYGYTF. V and J are TRBV24-1 and TRBJ1-2; D gene unclear. From germline, CDR1 is KGHDR and CDR2 SFDVKD. V dropped 7 bases and J dropped 4 bases, with 18 bases sitting between them. This CDR3 contains 15 residues.

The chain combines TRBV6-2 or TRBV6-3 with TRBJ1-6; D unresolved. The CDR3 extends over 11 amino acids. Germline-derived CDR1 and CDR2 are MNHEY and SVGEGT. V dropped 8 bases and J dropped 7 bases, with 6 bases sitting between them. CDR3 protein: CASGRNSPLHF. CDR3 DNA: TGTGCCAGCGGGAGAAATTCACCCCTCCACTTT.

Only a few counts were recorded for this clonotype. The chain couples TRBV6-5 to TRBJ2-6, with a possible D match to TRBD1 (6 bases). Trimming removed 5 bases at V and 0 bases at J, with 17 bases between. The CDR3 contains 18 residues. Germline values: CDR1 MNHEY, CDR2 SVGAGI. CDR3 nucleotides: TGTGCCAGCAGTCAACTAGGCCAGGGGCACTCTGGGGCCAACGTCCTGACTTTC. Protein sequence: CASSQLGQGHSGANVLTF.

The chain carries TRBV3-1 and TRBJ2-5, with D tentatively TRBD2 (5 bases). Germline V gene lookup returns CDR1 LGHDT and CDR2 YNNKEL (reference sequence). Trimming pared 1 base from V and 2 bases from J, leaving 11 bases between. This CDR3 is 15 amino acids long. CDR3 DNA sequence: TGTGCCAGCAGCCAAGTGAGGAGGCAACAAGAGACCCAGTACTTC. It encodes CASSQVRRQQETQYF.

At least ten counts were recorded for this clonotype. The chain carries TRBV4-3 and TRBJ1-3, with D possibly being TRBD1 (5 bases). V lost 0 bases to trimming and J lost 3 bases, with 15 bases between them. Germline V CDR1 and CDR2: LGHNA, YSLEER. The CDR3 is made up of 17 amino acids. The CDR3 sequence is CASSQDTRQLFGNTIYF. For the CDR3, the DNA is TGCGCCAGCAGCCAAGACACCCGACAGTTATTTGGAAACACCATATATTTT.

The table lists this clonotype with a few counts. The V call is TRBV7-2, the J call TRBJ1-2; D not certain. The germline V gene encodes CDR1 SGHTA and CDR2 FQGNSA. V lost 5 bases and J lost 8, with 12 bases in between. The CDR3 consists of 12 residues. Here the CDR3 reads CASSLDSRGYTF. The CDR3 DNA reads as TGTGCCAGCAGCCTTGATTCCCGCGGCTACACCTTC.

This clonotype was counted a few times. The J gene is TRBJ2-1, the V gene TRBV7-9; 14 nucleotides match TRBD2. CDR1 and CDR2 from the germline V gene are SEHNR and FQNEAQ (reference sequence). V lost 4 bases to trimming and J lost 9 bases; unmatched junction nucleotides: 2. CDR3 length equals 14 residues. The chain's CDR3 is CASSSTSGGGEQFF. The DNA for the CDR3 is TGTGCCAGCAGCTCGACTAGCGGGGGGGGTGAGCAGTTCTTC.

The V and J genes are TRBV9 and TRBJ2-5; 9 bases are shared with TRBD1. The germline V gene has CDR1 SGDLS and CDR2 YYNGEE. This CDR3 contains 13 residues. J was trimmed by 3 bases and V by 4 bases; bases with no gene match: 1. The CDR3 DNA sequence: TGTGCCAGCAGCTGGGACAGGGAAGAGACCCAGTACTTC. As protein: CASSWDREETQYF.